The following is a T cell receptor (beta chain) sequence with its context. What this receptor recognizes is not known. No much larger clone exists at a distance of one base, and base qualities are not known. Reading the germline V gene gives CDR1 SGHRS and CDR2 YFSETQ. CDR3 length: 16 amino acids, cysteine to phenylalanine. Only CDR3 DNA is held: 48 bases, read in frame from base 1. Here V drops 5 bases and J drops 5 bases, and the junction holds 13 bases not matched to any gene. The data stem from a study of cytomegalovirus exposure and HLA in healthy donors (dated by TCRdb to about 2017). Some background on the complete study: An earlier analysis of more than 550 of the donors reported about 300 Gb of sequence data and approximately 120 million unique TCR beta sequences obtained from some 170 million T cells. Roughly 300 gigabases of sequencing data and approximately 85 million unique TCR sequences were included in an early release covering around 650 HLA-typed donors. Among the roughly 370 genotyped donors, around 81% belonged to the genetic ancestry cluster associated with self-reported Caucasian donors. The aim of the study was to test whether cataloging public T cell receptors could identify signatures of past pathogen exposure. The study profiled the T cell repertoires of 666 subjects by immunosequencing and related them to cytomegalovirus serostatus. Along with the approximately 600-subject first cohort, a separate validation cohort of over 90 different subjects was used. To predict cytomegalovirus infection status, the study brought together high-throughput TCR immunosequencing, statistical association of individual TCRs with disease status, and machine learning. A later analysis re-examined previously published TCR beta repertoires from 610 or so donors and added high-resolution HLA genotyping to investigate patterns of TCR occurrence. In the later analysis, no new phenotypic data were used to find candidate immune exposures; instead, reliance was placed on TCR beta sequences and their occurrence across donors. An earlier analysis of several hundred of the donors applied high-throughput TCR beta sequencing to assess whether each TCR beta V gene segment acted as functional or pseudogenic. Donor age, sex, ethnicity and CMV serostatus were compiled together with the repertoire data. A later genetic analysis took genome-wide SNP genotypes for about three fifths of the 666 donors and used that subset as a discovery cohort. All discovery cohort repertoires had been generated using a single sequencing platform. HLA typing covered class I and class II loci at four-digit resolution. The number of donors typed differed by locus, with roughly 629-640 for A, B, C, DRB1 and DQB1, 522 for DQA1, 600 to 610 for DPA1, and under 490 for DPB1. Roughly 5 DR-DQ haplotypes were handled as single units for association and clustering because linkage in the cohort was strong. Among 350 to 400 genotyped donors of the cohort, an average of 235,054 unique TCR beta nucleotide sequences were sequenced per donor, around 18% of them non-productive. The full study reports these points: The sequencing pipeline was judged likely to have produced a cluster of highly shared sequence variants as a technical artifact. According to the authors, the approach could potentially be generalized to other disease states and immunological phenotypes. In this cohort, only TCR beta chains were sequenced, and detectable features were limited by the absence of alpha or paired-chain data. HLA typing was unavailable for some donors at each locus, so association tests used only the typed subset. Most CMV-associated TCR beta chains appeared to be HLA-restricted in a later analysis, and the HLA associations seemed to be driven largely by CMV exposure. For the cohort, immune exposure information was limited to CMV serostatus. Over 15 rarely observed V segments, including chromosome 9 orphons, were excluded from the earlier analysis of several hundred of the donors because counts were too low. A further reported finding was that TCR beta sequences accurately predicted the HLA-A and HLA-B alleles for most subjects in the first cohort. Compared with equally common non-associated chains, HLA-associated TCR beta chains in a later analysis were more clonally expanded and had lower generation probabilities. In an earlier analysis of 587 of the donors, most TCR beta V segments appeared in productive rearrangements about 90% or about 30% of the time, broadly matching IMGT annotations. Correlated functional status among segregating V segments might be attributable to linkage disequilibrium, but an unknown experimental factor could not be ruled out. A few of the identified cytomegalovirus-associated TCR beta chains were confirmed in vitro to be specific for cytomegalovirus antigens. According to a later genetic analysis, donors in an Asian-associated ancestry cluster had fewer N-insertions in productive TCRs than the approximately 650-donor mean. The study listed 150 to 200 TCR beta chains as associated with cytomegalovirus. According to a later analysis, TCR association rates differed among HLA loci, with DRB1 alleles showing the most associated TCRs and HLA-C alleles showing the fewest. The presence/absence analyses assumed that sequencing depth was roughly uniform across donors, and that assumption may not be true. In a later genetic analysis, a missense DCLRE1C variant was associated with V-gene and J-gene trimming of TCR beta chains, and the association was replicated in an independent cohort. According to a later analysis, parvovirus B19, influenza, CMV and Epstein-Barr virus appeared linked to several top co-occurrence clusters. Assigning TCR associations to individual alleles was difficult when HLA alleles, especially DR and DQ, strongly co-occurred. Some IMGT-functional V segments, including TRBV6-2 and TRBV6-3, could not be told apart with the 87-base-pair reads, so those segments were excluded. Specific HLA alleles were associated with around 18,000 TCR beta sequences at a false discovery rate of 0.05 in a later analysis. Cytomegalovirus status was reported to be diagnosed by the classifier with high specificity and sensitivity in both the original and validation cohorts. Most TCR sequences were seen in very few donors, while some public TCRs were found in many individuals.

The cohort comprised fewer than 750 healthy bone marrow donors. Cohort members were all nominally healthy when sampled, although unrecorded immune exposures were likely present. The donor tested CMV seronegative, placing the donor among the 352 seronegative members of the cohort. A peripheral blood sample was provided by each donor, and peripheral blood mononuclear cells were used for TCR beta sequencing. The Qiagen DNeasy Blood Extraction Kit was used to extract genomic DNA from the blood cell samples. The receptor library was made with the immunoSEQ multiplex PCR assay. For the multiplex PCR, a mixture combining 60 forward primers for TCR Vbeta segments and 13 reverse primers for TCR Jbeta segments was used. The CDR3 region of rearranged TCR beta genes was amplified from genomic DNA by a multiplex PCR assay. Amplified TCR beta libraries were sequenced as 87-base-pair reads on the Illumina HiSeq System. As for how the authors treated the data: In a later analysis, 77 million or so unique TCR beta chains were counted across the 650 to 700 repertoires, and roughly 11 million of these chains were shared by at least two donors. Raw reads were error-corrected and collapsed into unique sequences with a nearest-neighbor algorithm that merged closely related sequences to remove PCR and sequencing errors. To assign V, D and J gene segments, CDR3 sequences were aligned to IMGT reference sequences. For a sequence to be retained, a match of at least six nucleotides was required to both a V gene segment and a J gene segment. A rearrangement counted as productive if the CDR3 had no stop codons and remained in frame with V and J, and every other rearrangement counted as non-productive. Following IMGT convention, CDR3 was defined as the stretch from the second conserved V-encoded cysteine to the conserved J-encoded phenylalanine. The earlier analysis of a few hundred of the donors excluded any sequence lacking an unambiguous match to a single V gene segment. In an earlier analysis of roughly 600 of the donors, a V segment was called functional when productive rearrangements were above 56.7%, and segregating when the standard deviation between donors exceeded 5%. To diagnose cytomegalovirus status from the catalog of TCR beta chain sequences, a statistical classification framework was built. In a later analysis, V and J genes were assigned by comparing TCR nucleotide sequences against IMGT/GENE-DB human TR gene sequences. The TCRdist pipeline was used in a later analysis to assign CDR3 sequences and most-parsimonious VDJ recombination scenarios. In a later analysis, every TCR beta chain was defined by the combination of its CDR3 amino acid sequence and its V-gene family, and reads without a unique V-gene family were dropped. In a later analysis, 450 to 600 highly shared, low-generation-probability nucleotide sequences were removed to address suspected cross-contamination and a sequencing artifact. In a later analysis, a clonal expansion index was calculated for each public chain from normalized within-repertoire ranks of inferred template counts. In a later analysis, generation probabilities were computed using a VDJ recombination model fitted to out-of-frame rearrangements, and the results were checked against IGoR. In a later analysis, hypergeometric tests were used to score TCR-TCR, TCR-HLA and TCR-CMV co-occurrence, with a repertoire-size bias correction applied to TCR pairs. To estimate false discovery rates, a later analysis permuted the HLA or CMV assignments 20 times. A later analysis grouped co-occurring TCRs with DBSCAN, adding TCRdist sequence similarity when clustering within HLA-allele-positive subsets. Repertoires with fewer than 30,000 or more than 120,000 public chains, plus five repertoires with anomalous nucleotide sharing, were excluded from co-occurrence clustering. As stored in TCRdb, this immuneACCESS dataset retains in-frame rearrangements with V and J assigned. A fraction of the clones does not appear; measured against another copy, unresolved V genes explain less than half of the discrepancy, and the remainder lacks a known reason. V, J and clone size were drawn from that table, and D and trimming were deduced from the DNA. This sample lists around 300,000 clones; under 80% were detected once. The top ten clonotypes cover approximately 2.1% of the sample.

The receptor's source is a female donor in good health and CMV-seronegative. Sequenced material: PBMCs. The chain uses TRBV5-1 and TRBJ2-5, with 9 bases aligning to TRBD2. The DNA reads TGCGCCAGCAGGACGGCTAGCGGGGACCCCATGGAGACCCAGTACTTC. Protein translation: CASRTASGDPMETQYF.